The rows below give T cell receptor beta chains drawn from one sample of a study of CD8 T cells in ankylosing spondylitis. TCRdb recomputed calls from the 5' RACE reads with MiXCR, one row per CDR3 protein. The sample lists a few hundred thousand distinct CDR3 sequences; around 19% were seen once. Sequenced material: blood, either unsorted or a sorted T cell fraction (not recorded which). These receptors were obtained from a male donor with ankylosing spondylitis or in good health (not recorded which). The CDR3 runs from the conserved cysteine through the conserved F or W.

V gene: TRBV7-9
J gene: TRBJ1-1
CDR3 protein: CAVDRGVEAFF

V gene: TRBV9
J gene: TRBJ1-2
CDR3 protein: CASSVASYSYGYTF

V gene: TRBV7-9
J gene: TRBJ2-2
CDR3 protein: CATLGQARDTGELFF

V gene: TRBV27
J gene: TRBJ2-1
CDR3 protein: CASSFLLRGGAEQFF

V gene: TRBV10-3
J gene: TRBJ2-2
CDR3 protein: CAIRAQNTGALFF

V gene: TRBV10-3
J gene: TRBJ2-3
CDR3 protein: CAISGTATDTQYF

V gene: TRBV12-3/TRBV12-4
J gene: TRBJ1-2
CDR3 protein: CASSRTDRGYGYTF

V gene: TRBV10-3
J gene: TRBJ2-2
CDR3 protein: CAISRGQSTGELFF

V gene: TRBV24-1
J gene: TRBJ2-5
CDR3 protein: CATSDFPRWETQYF

V gene: TRBV5-6
J gene: TRBJ2-3
CDR3 protein: CASSSPGGGVTDTQYF

V gene: TRBV5-1
J gene: TRBJ2-3
CDR3 protein: CASSSAPSVEGTDTQYF

V gene: TRBV6-1
J gene: TRBJ1-6
CDR3 protein: CASSLGRVHGDSPLHF

V gene: TRBV10-2
J gene: TRBJ1-2
CDR3 protein: CASRQGQGGDYGYTF

V gene: TRBV12-3/TRBV12-4
J gene: TRBJ2-3
CDR3 protein: CANARFPTDTQYF

V gene: TRBV13
J gene: TRBJ2-1
CDR3 protein: CASSSPHGGSSYNEQFF

V gene: TRBV24-1
J gene: TRBJ2-1
CDR3 protein: CATSDTGLAGNEQFF

V gene: TRBV7-9
J gene: TRBJ2-1
CDR3 protein: CASSIQREGYNEQFF

V gene: TRBV6-6
J gene: TRBJ1-2
CDR3 protein: CASSYSTGGGYTF

V gene: TRBV5-1
J gene: TRBJ1-1
CDR3 protein: CASREGTSNTEAFF

V gene: TRBV5-1
J gene: TRBJ2-3
CDR3 protein: CASSYGERGASTDTQYF

V gene: TRBV20-1
J gene: TRBJ2-5
CDR3 protein: CSASGQKETQYF

V gene: TRBV29-1
J gene: TRBJ1-1
CDR3 protein: CSVGASGPAEAFF

V gene: TRBV20-1
J gene: TRBJ2-3
CDR3 protein: CSVRDRGRLDTQYF

V gene: TRBV5-1
J gene: TRBJ1-6
CDR3 protein: CASSLSGYNSPLHF

V gene: TRBV5-1
J gene: TRBJ1-1
CDR3 protein: CASSLGTQNTEAFF

V gene: TRBV20-1
J gene: TRBJ2-1
CDR3 protein: CSARDPSGSGYNEQFF

V gene: TRBV5-1
J gene: TRBJ1-4
CDR3 protein: CASSRDSDSNEKLFF

V gene: TRBV7-9
J gene: TRBJ1-1
CDR3 protein: CASSPGSSTEAFF

V gene: TRBV5-1
J gene: TRBJ2-1
CDR3 protein: CASSLGLTGFGEQFF

V gene: TRBV5-1
J gene: TRBJ1-5
CDR3 protein: CASSSTGLGQPQHF

V gene: TRBV19
J gene: TRBJ1-6
CDR3 protein: CASGGQGVSPLHF

V gene: TRBV3-1
J gene: TRBJ2-2
CDR3 protein: CASSRQWDTGELFF

V gene: TRBV29-1
J gene: TRBJ2-3
CDR3 protein: CSVARVSTDTQYF

V gene: TRBV27
J gene: TRBJ2-2
CDR3 protein: CASSLSRGVDTGELFF

V gene: TRBV14
J gene: TRBJ1-1
CDR3 protein: CASSQDPGVITEAFF

V gene: TRBV12-3/TRBV12-4
J gene: TRBJ2-5
CDR3 protein: CASSLHPDQETQYF

V gene: TRBV5-1
J gene: TRBJ1-1
CDR3 protein: CASSLGSTGAEAFF

V gene: TRBV20-1
J gene: TRBJ2-3
CDR3 protein: CSTTVGRGTDTQYF

V gene: TRBV12-3/TRBV12-4
J gene: TRBJ1-1
CDR3 protein: CASSLWEVDTEAFF

V gene: TRBV7-8
J gene: TRBJ2-1
CDR3 protein: CASSLAADPSHEQFF

V gene: TRBV6-1
J gene: TRBJ1-1
CDR3 protein: CASSPGQKRAWGNTEAFF

V gene: TRBV20-1
J gene: TRBJ1-5
CDR3 protein: CSARDGGTEYNQPQHF

V gene: TRBV12-3/TRBV12-4
J gene: TRBJ1-3
CDR3 protein: CASIPNGGLFGNTIYF

V gene: TRBV10-3
J gene: TRBJ1-6
CDR3 protein: CAISESRIDNWSYNSPLHF

V gene: TRBV10-3
J gene: TRBJ1-5
CDR3 protein: CAISENLWATKRNNQPQHF

V gene: TRBV10-3
J gene: TRBJ2-1
CDR3 protein: CAIRQEGNEQFF

V gene: TRBV28
J gene: TRBJ1-4
CDR3 protein: CASSFPTGMTLEKLFF

V gene: TRBV5-1
J gene: TRBJ1-4
CDR3 protein: CASSLQGSNEKLFF

V gene: TRBV10-3
J gene: TRBJ2-4
CDR3 protein: CAISESGLGVSAKNIQYF

V gene: TRBV19
J gene: TRBJ2-2
CDR3 protein: CASIGQGLLRANTGELFF